This TCR beta chain was captured in a study of blood T cell repertoires in COVID-19. For the study at large: Italy, Spain and the United States were the sources of the convalescent and acute COVID-19 samples. From T cells, B-cell-depleted T cells, or PBMCs came the material, which was cDNA or gDNA.

The germline CDR1 and CDR2 sequences are GTSNPN and SVGIG (reference sequence). CDR3 length equals 12 residues. Trimming pared 0 bases from V and 6 bases from J, leaving 9 bases between. As processed by the authors: Reference gene primer amplification yielded estimated nucleated cell counts. Assay: immunoSEQ multiplex PCR; the TCRdb copy retains only in-frame clones and omits some. V, J and clone size derive from that table, while D and trimming were established from the DNA sequence. The data contain fewer than 150,000 clones, 85% to 90% of them singletons. This sequence originates from a woman aged 40 to 49 with acute or convalescent COVID-19. This chain connects TRBV30 to TRBJ2-7; D not resolved. Specimen: peripheral blood. The CDR3 region has the DNA TGTGCCTGGAGTGTGTCACTTGGCGAGCAGTACTTC. Translation gives CAWSVSLGEQYF.